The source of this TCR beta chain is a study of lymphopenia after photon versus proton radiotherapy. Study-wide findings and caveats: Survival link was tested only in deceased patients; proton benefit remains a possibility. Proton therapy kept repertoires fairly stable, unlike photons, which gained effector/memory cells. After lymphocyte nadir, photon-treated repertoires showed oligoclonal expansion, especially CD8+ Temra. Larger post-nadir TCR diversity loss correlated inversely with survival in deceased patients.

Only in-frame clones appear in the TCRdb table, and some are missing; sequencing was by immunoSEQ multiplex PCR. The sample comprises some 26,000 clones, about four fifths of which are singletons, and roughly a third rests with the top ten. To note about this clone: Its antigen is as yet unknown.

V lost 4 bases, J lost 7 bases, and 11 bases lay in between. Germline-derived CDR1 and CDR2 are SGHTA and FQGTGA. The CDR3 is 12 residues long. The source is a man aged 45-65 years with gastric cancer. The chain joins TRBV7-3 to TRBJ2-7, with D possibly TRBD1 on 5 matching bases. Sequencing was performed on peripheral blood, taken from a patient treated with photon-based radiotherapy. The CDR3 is CASSSQALEQYV. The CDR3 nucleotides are TGTGCCAGCAGCTCACAGGCCCTAGAGCAGTACGTC.